A single T cell receptor (beta chain) is shown here with its context. Its cognate antigen is unknown. This entry belongs to a study of T-cell memory formation after mild COVID-19. Study-wide results and limits: From day 15 to 85, contracting clones were balanced between CD4 and CD8, whereas later expanders leaned toward CD4+. Confirmation was lacking for SARS-CoV-2 specificity of second-wave clones that peaked on day 37. Clones that contracted clustered mainly in CM and EM if CD4+ and in EMRA if CD8+.

From 5'RACE with constant-segment primers came TCR alpha and TCR beta cDNA libraries that carried sample barcodes and UMIs. TCRdb passed the 5' RACE reads through MiXCR, listing each CDR3 protein once. The sample lists 580,000 or so distinct CDR3 sequences, 15% to 20% occurring once. Sample: PBMCs or a T cell subset sorted from them (not recorded which). This clonotype originated in an adult woman who had mild COVID-19 (a few samples of this study predate the infection). Cell type and time point are not known.

The CDR3, as DNA: TGTGCCACCAGCAGACATCAGGGATCCCCTAACTATGGCTACACCTTC. Its protein product is CATSRHQGSPNYGYTF. The genes are TRBV15 and TRBJ1-2; the D gene is possibly TRBD1 (5 bases). Trimming cost V 2 bases and J 0 bases, with 13 bases left between them. The germline gives CDR1 LNHNV, CDR2 YYDKDF (reference sequence). The CDR3 sequence is 16 residues long.